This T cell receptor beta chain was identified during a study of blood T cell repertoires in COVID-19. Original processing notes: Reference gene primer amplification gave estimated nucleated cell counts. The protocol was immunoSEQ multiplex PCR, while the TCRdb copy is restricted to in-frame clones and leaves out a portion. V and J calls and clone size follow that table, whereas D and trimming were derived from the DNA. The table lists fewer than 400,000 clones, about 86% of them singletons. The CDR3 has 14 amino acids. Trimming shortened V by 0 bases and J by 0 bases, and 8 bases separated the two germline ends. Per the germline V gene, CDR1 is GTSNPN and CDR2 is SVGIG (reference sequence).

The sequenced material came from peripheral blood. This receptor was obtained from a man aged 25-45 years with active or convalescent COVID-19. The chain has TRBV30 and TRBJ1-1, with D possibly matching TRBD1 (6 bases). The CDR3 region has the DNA TGTGCCTGGAGTGTAGGGGGGGTGAACACTGAAGCTTTCTTT. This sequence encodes CAWSVGGVNTEAFF.